This T cell receptor (beta chain) was observed in a study of T cell changes during pregnancy in multiple sclerosis (dated by TCRdb to between 2018 and 2021). For the study in its entirety: Changes in the T cell repertoire over the course of pregnancy were examined in this study in women with multiple sclerosis.

CDR1 MDHEN and CDR2 SYDVKM were looked up in the germline V gene. V was cut back by 6 bases and J by 6 bases, leaving a gap of 18 bases between them. From its cysteine to its phenylalanine, the CDR3 spans 15 amino acids. CDR3 DNA is the only sequence kept; it has 45 bases, read in frame from the first base. Remarks on this clone: The target of this receptor is not known. Base-call qualities are not available, and no considerably larger clone is one nucleotide away.

The library was obtained by the immunoSEQ multiplex PCR assay. Drawn from immuneACCESS, this table holds only the in-frame rearrangements with V and J called that TCRdb kept. Clones are partly lost; checked studies trace under half to an unresolved V gene and leave the rest unexplained. The sample table records 65,000 or so clones; 90% of these occur just once. Of the sample, approximately 2% falls within the top ten clones. The sequence came from a female donor in good health, enrolled as a control in a pregnancy study. Source: peripheral blood, taken in the second trimester of pregnancy. The V and J segments used are TRBV28 and TRBJ1-5; tentative D gene TRBD1, with 6 bases matching. The CDR3: CASSASDHRVQPQHF. The sequence in DNA is TGTGCCAGCAGCGCATCGGACCACAGGGTTCAGCCCCAGCATTTT. With the rest looked up from the reference TRBV28 and TRBJ1-5 genes rather than sequenced, the full variable domain is DVKVTQSSRYLVKRTGEKVFLECVQDMDHENMFWYRQDPGLGLRLIYFSYDVKMKEKGDIPEGYSVSREKKERFSLILESASTNQTSMYLCASSASDHRVQPQHFGDGTRLSIL.